These T cell receptor beta chains were read from a single sample in a study of identical twins. Via MiXCR, TCRdb re-called the 5' RACE reads, giving one row per CDR3 protein. The sample holds 650,000 to 750,000 distinct CDR3 sequences; 21% are singletons and the top ten take around 4.4%. These data were also reused for a study on T cells expressing NK-cell markers.

The sequenced sample consisted of PBMCs. Source of these receptors: a woman aged 18-29 years in good health. CDR3s include the opening cysteine and the closing phenylalanine or tryptophan. A D gene is named only where the DNA matches it firmly. Not all rows give a size; the values are once, few, many and, for expanded clones, a class.

V	J	D	size	DNA	CDR3
TRBV20-1	TRBJ2-2	-	few	TGCAGTGCTAGAGAGTCTGGACTACAGAACACCGGGGAGCTGTTTTTT	CSARESGLQNTGELFF
TRBV20-1	TRBJ2-5	-	-	TGCAGTGCTAGAGATGGACCTTTCAAGGAGACCCAGTACTTC	CSARDGPFKETQYF
TRBV7-8	TRBJ1-5	-	few	TGTGCCAGCAGCTTAGGCGGGGGGGGTTTATATAGCAATCAGCCCCAGCATTTT	CASSLGGGGLYSNQPQHF
TRBV20-1	TRBJ2-1	-	few	TGCAGTACGTTCAAGCCGTCCAATGAGCAGTTCTTC	CSTFKPSNEQFF
TRBV6-2/TRBV6-3	TRBJ2-5	-	-	TGTGCCAGCACCTCCTCAAAGACCCAGTACTTC	CASTSSKTQYF
TRBV12-3/TRBV12-4	TRBJ1-5	-	few	TGTGCCAGCAGTGAGGGTCCCTACCAGCCCCAGCATTTT	CASSEGPYQPQHF
TRBV20-1	TRBJ2-5	TRBD2	few	TGCAGTGCCCTGAATAGCGGGAGAGTGTCCCAGTACTTC	CSALNSGRVSQYF
TRBV29-1	TRBJ2-1	-	-	TGCAGCGGCGTCGGGGGAAACAATGAGCAGTTCTTC	CSGVGGNNEQFF
TRBV20-1	TRBJ2-3	TRBD2	few	TGCAGTGCTTCACTTAGCGGGGGCCTCACAGATACGCAGTATTTT	CSASLSGGLTDTQYF
TRBV10-1	TRBJ1-4	TRBD1	many	TGCGCCAGCCAGCGTTCGACAGGGAAGGTTGAAAAACTGTTTTTT	CASQRSTGKVEKLFF
TRBV20-1	TRBJ1-2	TRBD1	-	TGCAGTGCTAGGCATGGACAGGCAAACTATGGCTACACCTTC	CSARHGQANYGYTF
TRBV7-8	TRBJ2-5	TRBD1	-	TGTGCCAGCAGCCCACGAAATCGACAGGGTGAGACCCAGTACTTC	CASSPRNRQGETQYF
TRBV20-1	TRBJ2-7	-	-	TGCAGTGCCCCCGGGGACCTTCTTTCCTACGAGCAGTACTTC	CSAPGDLLSYEQYF
TRBV20-1	TRBJ2-2	TRBD2	-	TGCAGTGCTTTCCGACTAGCGAACACCGGGGAGCTGTGTTTT	CSAFRLANTGELCF
TRBV4-2	TRBJ1-4	-	-	TGTGCCAGCAGCCAAGAAGCGACCGGGGAAAAACTGTTTTTT	CASSQEATGEKLFF
TRBV14	TRBJ2-5	-	few	TGTGCCAGCAGCCAAGATCTTCCCGTGAGAAAAGAGACCCAGTACTTC	CASSQDLPVRKETQYF
TRBV20-1	TRBJ1-1	-	few	TGCAGTGCTCTCCGGGCCGTGAACACTGAAGCTTTCTTT	CSALRAVNTEAFF
TRBV12-3/TRBV12-4	TRBJ2-1	TRBD2	few	TGTGCCAGCAGTTACCAGACTAGCGGGAGCAATGAGCAGTTCTTC	CASSYQTSGSNEQFF
TRBV20-1	TRBJ2-3	TRBD2	few	TGCAGTGCTACCCCCGGGACTAGCGGATTAGATACGCAGTATTTT	CSATPGTSGLDTQYF
TRBV12-3/TRBV12-4	TRBJ2-7	-	-	TGTGCCTGCGGGACATCCGAAACCTACGAGCAGTACTTC	CACGTSETYEQYF
TRBV5-1	TRBJ2-7	-	-	TGCGCCAGCAGCTCTCGCCCTGCTGACGAGCAGTACTTC	CASSSRPADEQYF
TRBV25-1	TRBJ2-1	TRBD2	many	TGTGCCAGCAACGGCGGGAGTTTTACCAACCAGGTCTTC	CASNGGSFTNQVF
TRBV6-5	TRBJ2-1	TRBD2	-	TGTGCCAGCAGTTACTCGGGACGACTAGCGGGCAGTTACAATGAGCAGTTCTTC	CASSYSGRLAGSYNEQFF
TRBV7-8	TRBJ1-1	-	many	TGTGCCAGCAGCCCCGTCGGGGGGCTTCACACTGAAGCTTTCTTT	CASSPVGGLHTEAFF
TRBV7-9	TRBJ1-2	-	many	TGTGCCAGCAGCCCGGCCCGTGGTGGCTACACCTTC	CASSPARGGYTF
TRBV12-3/TRBV12-4	TRBJ1-5	-	-	TGTGCCAGCAGTTTAGGTCGCAGCTCTCAGGCCCAGCATTTT	CASSLGRSSQAQHF
TRBV29-1	TRBJ1-2	TRBD1	many	TGCAGCACGGGACAGGGCGATGGCTACACCTTC	CSTGQGDGYTF
TRBV3-1	TRBJ2-7	-	many	TGTGCCAGCAGCCAACGCGGTGGGTACGAGCAGTACTTC	CASSQRGGYEQYF
TRBV11-2	TRBJ2-7	TRBD1	-	TGTGCCAGCAGCTCACGACAGGGGGCCAACGAGCAGTACTTC	CASSSRQGANEQYF
TRBV12-3/TRBV12-4	TRBJ2-2	-	-	TGTGCCAGCAGTTTCTCGATAACGGTCGGGGAGCTGTTTTTT	CASSFSITVGELFF
TRBV10-3	TRBJ2-1	TRBD1	-	TGTGCCACTCATTCCGGGACAGACCAATACAATGAGCAGTTCTTC	CATHSGTDQYNEQFF
TRBV24-1	TRBJ2-1	TRBD2	few	TGTGCCACGGAGAGCGGGGACTCCTACAATGAGCAGTTCTTC	CATESGDSYNEQFF
TRBV20-1	TRBJ1-2	TRBD1	few	TGCAGTGCTACGTTGGACAGGGACTACACCTTC	CSATLDRDYTF
TRBV10-3	TRBJ2-1	-	-	TGTGCCATCAAACTGGCGGACTCCTACAATGAGCAGTTCTTC	CAIKLADSYNEQFF
TRBV4-3	TRBJ2-7	TRBD2	few	TGCGCCAGCAGCCATGGGCTAGCGGGAGCCGAGCAGTACTTC	CASSHGLAGAEQYF
TRBV5-1	TRBJ2-3	TRBD2	many	TGCGCCAGCACAACGATGACTAGCGAGTACACAGATACGCAGTATTTT	CASTTMTSEYTDTQYF
TRBV11-2	TRBJ1-4	-	many	TGTGCCAGCAGCTTACGGGATGAAAATGAAAAACTGTTTTTT	CASSLRDENEKLFF
TRBV7-2	TRBJ1-2	-	many	TGTGCCAGCAGATCCGGACAGAACTATGGCTACACCTTC	CASRSGQNYGYTF
TRBV20-1	TRBJ1-5	TRBD1	-	TGCAGTGCGTACAGGGGGATTAGCAATCAGCCCCAGCATTTT	CSAYRGISNQPQHF
TRBV4-3	TRBJ1-5	-	many	TGCGCCAGCAGCCTGAAGGGGCAGGGAGGGCGTCAGCCCCAGCATTTT	CASSLKGQGGRQPQHF